The next 30 T cell receptor beta chains were all read from a single sample in a study of T cell repertoires in cytomegalovirus infection. Each CDR3 protein is one row after TCRdb ran MiXCR on the reads. The profile shows more than 500,000 distinct CDR3 sequences, 16% of them singletons. The sequencing sample was made of CD8+ T cells from PBMCs. The receptors were gathered from a human donor in good health (CMV status not recorded). Some clones in this sample may be carry-over from other donors' samples.

The gene calls are TRBV27 and TRBJ2-3; D is tentatively TRBD1 or TRBD2 (6 bases each). CDR1 is MNHEY and CDR2 is SMNVEV in the germline V gene (reference sequence). The CDR3 extends over 14 amino acids. V was clipped by 5 bases and J by 4 bases, with 13 bases between them. This CDR3 is CASSPRRGADTQYF. The CDR3 DNA is TGTGCCAGCAGTCCAAGAAGGGGGGCAGATACGCAGTATTTT.

Ten or more counts support this clonotype. The chain uses TRBV7-8 and TRBJ1-5; TRBD1 matches 7 bases. The CDR3 has 15 amino acids. Losses at the gene ends were 5 bases for V and 5 bases for J; bases not matched to a gene: 9. CDR1 is SGHVS, CDR2 FQNEAQ, per germline. DNA for the CDR3: TGTGCCAGCAGCCTCTACAGGGGAGTAGATCAGCCCCAGCATTTT. This encodes CASSLYRGVDQPQHF.

This clonotype was observed a handful of times. The chain combines TRBV5-6 with TRBJ1-2; TRBD1 agrees at 9 bases. The germline V gene encodes CDR1 SGHDT and CDR2 YYEEEE. J lost 4 bases, V lost 3 bases, and 7 bases had no gene match. The length of the CDR3 is 15 residues. For the CDR3, the DNA is TGTGCCAGCAGCTGGCAGACAGGGGGTCCCTATGGCTACACCTTC. Amino acids: CASSWQTGGPYGYTF.

The J gene is TRBJ2-1, the V gene TRBV9; no firm D call. The CDR3 has 15 residues. V lost 2 bases, J lost 0 bases, and 9 bases lay in between. Germline CDR1 is SGDLS and CDR2 is YYNGEE. CDR3 in amino acids: CASSVGINSYNEQFF. The CDR3 region has the DNA TGTGCCAGCAGCGTCGGCATCAACTCCTACAATGAGCAGTTCTTC.

The V and J genes are TRBV9 and TRBJ2-1, with a weak D call TRBD2 (6 bases). Per the germline V gene, CDR1 is SGDLS and CDR2 is YYNGEE. Trimming removed 3 bases at V and 10 bases at J, with 17 bases between. The CDR3 loop spans 14 amino acids. The CDR3 loop reads CASSAGGAVGEQFF. The CDR3 nucleotides read TGTGCCAGCAGCGCAGGAGGGGCGGTCGGGGAGCAGTTCTTC.

Ten or more counts support this clonotype. This chain links TRBV28 with TRBJ2-1; 14 bases fit TRBD2. The CDR3 spans 15 residues. The ends lost 7 bases at V and 6 bases at J; junction bases unmatched: 5. Germline CDR1 reads MDHEN; CDR2 reads SYDVKM. DNA of the CDR3: TGTGCCAGCACCCGACTAGCGGGAGGGGCCAATGAGCAGTTCTTC. This gives the protein CASTRLAGGANEQFF.

This clonotype was counted at least ten times. CDR3 bases: TGTGCCAGCAGCCCCCCGGACGGATCCTCCTACGAGCAGTACTTC. Translating gives CASSPPDGSSYEQYF. The rearrangement uses TRBV7-9 and TRBJ2-7; D gene ambiguous. Germline CDR1 and CDR2: SEHNR and FQNEAQ (reference sequence). V lost 5 bases, J lost 0 bases, and 14 bases lay in between. This CDR3 contains 15 residues.

The chain recombines TRBV10-1 with TRBJ1-2; D unclear. Deletions cut 3 bases from V and 1 base from J, with 3 bases between. The CDR3 sequence is 12 residues long. The germline V gene encodes CDR1 WNHNN and CDR2 SYGVQD (reference sequence). This chain's CDR3 is CASSDDNYGYTF. In DNA form, the CDR3 reads TGCGCCAGCAGTGATGATAACTATGGCTACACCTTC.

This clonotype has only a few counts. This chain joins TRBV28 and TRBJ2-1; 8 nucleotides align to TRBD2. The V segment lost 6 bases and the J segment 10 bases; nucleotides outside the gene matches: 17. The CDR3 spans 16 residues. Germline CDR1 is MDHEN and CDR2 is SYDVKM. CDR3 sequence (DNA): TGTGCCAGCAGCCCTTTACGGGACGCCGGCGGGGGGGAGCAGTTCTTC. Encoded protein: CASSPLRDAGGGEQFF.

CDR3 nucleotides: TGTGCCAGCAGCTATGACACCGGGACAGGCAGGACTGAAGCTTTCTTT. It is translated as CASSYDTGTGRTEAFF. The chain has TRBV2 and TRBJ1-1; TRBD1 matches 8 bases. Germline assignment: CDR1 SNHLY and CDR2 FYNNEI. J gave up 5 bases and V 6 bases, and 14 bases lay outside the gene matches. This CDR3 is built from 16 residues.

There are a few counts of this clonotype. The junction departs from germline at one end; a sequencing error may be responsible. The chain recombines TRBV5-6 with TRBJ1-4; D gene ambiguous. Looked up from germline, CDR1 is SGHDT and CDR2 is YYEEEE. This CDR3 region has 14 residues. CDR3 in amino acids: CASSLGWLDEKLFF. The CDR3 region has the DNA TGTGCCAGCAGTTTGGGATGGTTGGATGAAAAACTGTTTTTT. Drawing the rest from reference TRBV5-6 and TRBJ1-4, the complete variable domain is DAGVTQSPTHLIKTRGQQVTLRCSPKSGHDTVSWYQQALGQGPQFIFQYYEEEERQRGNFPDRFSGHQFPNYSSELNVNALLLGDSALYLCASSLGWLDEKLFFGSGTQLSVL.

The chain couples TRBV15 to TRBJ2-3; a weak D match, TRBD2 (5 bases). Germline V gene lookup returns CDR1 LNHNV and CDR2 YYDKDF (reference sequence). Trimming removed 5 bases at V and 0 bases at J, with 15 bases between. CDR3 length: 16 residues. This chain's CDR3 is CATSSPREVSTDTQYF. The CDR3 DNA is TGTGCCACCAGCTCCCCCCGGGAAGTTAGCACAGATACGCAGTATTTT. Filled out from reference TRBV15 and TRBJ2-3, the complete variable domain reads DAMVIQNPRYQVTQFGKPVTLSCSQTLNHNVMYWYQQKSSQAPKLLFHYYDKDFNNEADTPDNFQSRRPNTSFCFLDIRSPGLGDTAMYLCATSSPREVSTDTQYFGPGTRLTVL.

There are a few counts of this clonotype. J is TRBJ2-1 and V is TRBV6-2 or TRBV6-3; 13 nucleotides line up with TRBD2. J gave up 5 bases and V 6 bases, and 4 bases lay outside the gene matches. Germline lookup yields CDR1 MNHEY and CDR2 SVGEGT. The CDR3 totals 15 residues. DNA for the CDR3: TGTGCCAGCAGGCGGACTAGCGGGGGCCACAATGAGCAGTTCTTC. Protein sequence: CASRRTSGGHNEQFF.

There are many counts of this clonotype. This chain uses TRBV27 with TRBJ1-5; unclear D gene. Looked up from germline, CDR1 is MNHEY and CDR2 is SMNVEV (reference sequence). V was clipped by 3 bases and J by 0 bases, with 9 bases between them. CDR3 length equals 15 residues. The DNA of the CDR3 is TGTGCCAGCAGTTTGTACGGAAATAGCAATCAGCCCCAGCATTTT. Translated: CASSLYGNSNQPQHF.

Ten or more counts support this clonotype. The chain couples TRBV19 to TRBJ1-2; no clear D gene. Germline V gene lookup returns CDR1 LNHDA and CDR2 SQIVND (reference sequence). The CDR3 has 14 residues. V lost 7 bases and J 3 bases, leaving 15 bases between the germline ends. The DNA of the CDR3 is TGTGCCAGTACCCCGCGAGGAAGAGACTATGGCTACACCTTC. It specifies CASTPRGRDYGYTF.

This clonotype was seen more than once but under ten times. This chain connects TRBV7-9 to TRBJ1-1, with TRBD1 matching 8 bases. Germline V gene sequence: CDR1 SEHNR, CDR2 FQNEAQ (reference sequence). The V segment lost 6 bases and the J segment 2 bases; nucleotides outside the gene matches: 2. The CDR3 contains 13 residues. The CDR3 bases are TGTGCCAGCAGGACAGGGGTTAACACTGAAGCTTTCTTT. It specifies CASRTGVNTEAFF. Together with reference TRBV7-9 and TRBJ1-1, the CDR3 gives the full variable domain: DTGVSQNPRHKITKRGQNVTFRCDPISEHNRLYWYRQTLGQGPEFLTYFQNEAQLEKSRLLSDRFSAERPKGSFSTLEIQRTEQGDSAMYLCASRTGVNTEAFFGQGTRLTVV.

V gene TRBV5-1 combines with J gene TRBJ2-7, with TRBD2 as a possible D gene (5 bases). The CDR3 has 14 residues. Deletions cut 6 bases from V and 3 bases from J, with 16 bases between. Germline CDR1 reads SGHRS; CDR2 reads YFSETQ. The CDR3 sequence: CASTIGEGYYEQYF. DNA of the CDR3: TGCGCCAGCACTATCGGGGAAGGCTACTACGAGCAGTACTTC.

This clonotype was counted at least ten times. The chain has TRBV7-9 and TRBJ1-6; possible D gene TRBD1, 6 bases. Germline CDR1 is SEHNR and CDR2 is FQNEAQ (reference sequence). Trimming removed 1 base from V and 7 bases from J, with 11 bases in between. CDR3 length: 15 amino acids. The CDR3 loop reads CASSLGQAYNSPLHF. The CDR3 DNA is TGTGCCAGCAGCTTAGGACAGGCTTACAATTCACCCCTCCACTTT. The entire variable domain, with the rest obtained from reference TRBV7-9 and TRBJ1-6, is as follows: DTGVSQNPRHKITKRGQNVTFRCDPISEHNRLYWYRQTLGQGPEFLTYFQNEAQLEKSRLLSDRFSAERPKGSFSTLEIQRTEQGDSAMYLCASSLGQAYNSPLHFGNGTRLTVT.

This clonotype was observed a few times. Here the CDR3 DNA reads TGTGCCAGCAGACGGGGGGGGGCAATACAGGAAGCTTTCTTT. Translation gives CASRRGGAIQEAFF. V gene TRBV27 combines with J gene TRBJ1-1; a weak D match, TRBD1 (6 bases). V was cut by 6 bases and J by 8 bases, with 19 bases left in between. CDR1 MNHEY and CDR2 SMNVEV come from the germline V gene (reference sequence). The CDR3 extends over 14 amino acids.

The chain combines TRBV28 with TRBJ2-3; either TRBD1 or TRBD2 may fit D (5 bases each). From germline, CDR1 is MDHEN and CDR2 SYDVKM. The length of the CDR3 is 16 residues. Trimming took off 2 bases at V and 7 bases at J, with 19 bases between the two ends. CDR3 in DNA: TGTGCCAGCAGTTTAGGGACCTCCCCCCGGACCTATACGCAGTATTTT. It encodes CASSLGTSPRTYTQYF.

Note on this clonotype: An end of the junction differs from the germline gene, which may be a read error. The chain links TRBV2 to TRBJ2-1; D gene uncertain. From germline, CDR1 is SNHLY and CDR2 FYNNEI. CDR3 length equals 12 residues. This CDR3 reads CVSVGKLNEQFF. The CDR3 nucleotides are TGTGTCAGCGTGGGCAAACTAAATGAGCAGTTCTTC.

The gene calls are TRBV9 and TRBJ1-6; 8 positions match TRBD1. The J segment lost 5 bases and the V segment lost 3 bases, leaving 19 bases of the junction unmatched. The germline CDR1 and CDR2 sequences are SGDLS and YYNGEE. The CDR3 is made up of 20 amino acids. DNA of the CDR3: TGTGCCAGCAGCGCATTGGACAGGGAGGGGATTAATGGGGATAATTCACCCCTCCACTTT. The encoded protein is CASSALDREGINGDNSPLHF.

This clonotype has only one observation. One end of the junction varies from germline; a read error may be responsible. The chain joins TRBV2 to TRBJ1-2; D is possibly TRBD1 (5 bases). The germline CDR1 and CDR2 sequences are SNHLY and FYNNEI. CDR3 size: 15 residues. The CDR3: CASSELDGGVDGYNF. In nucleotides, the CDR3 is TGTGCCAGCAGTGAATTGGACGGGGGAGTAGATGGCTACAACTTC.

This clonotype was recorded many times. The rearrangement links TRBV6-6 to TRBJ1-2; D gene ambiguous. V lost 5 bases to trimming and J lost 0 bases, with 10 bases between them. CDR3 length: 14 amino acids. Germline V gene lookup returns CDR1 MNHNY and CDR2 SVGAGI (reference sequence). The DNA for the CDR3 is TGTGCCAGCAGTCACGGGTTAGCTAACTATGGCTACACCTTC. Its translation is CASSHGLANYGYTF.

The CDR3 DNA reads TGTGCCAGCAGCTTTTCGGGTATCCTCGGGGGGGAGCAGTTCTTC. This translates into CASSFSGILGGEQFF. The genes are TRBV5-8 and TRBJ2-1, with 7 bases matching TRBD2. After removal of 2 bases from V and 10 bases from J, the junction contained 12 bases not matched to a gene. The CDR3 extends over 15 amino acids. Per germline, CDR1 SGHTS and CDR2 YDEGEE.

The table lists this clonotype with a count of one. V gene TRBV2 combines with J gene TRBJ2-5; tentatively, D is TRBD1 (7 bases). With 8 bases removed from V and 4 bases from J, the gap between germline ends came to 20 bases. This CDR3 is built from 15 residues. Germline CDR1 and CDR2: SNHLY and FYNNEI. CDR3 amino acids: CASRFQGGFSETQYF. In DNA form, the CDR3 reads TGTGCCAGCCGATTCCAGGGGGGATTTTCAGAGACCCAGTACTTC.

This clonotype has a count of ten or more. The J gene is TRBJ1-2, the V gene TRBV7-9; no clear D. The CDR3 is 13 residues long. V shed 5 bases and J shed 7 bases, with 14 bases lying between them. Germline V gives CDR1 SEHNR, CDR2 FQNEAQ (reference sequence). CDR3: CASSEGELGGYTF. The CDR3 DNA reads TGTGCCAGCAGCGAGGGTGAGCTTGGTGGCTACACCTTC.

Ten or more counts support this clonotype. The chain carries TRBV27 and TRBJ2-1; D gene unclear. V was pared by 5 bases and J by 0 bases, with 17 bases between. The CDR3 runs 17 residues. Germline V CDR1 and CDR2: MNHEY, SMNVEV (reference sequence). As DNA, the CDR3 is TGTGCCAGCAGTGCCACCGTTTTCCCTATCTCCTACAATGAGCAGTTCTTC. As protein: CASSATVFPISYNEQFF.

This clonotype was observed at least ten times. V and J are TRBV7-9 and TRBJ1-4; TRBD1 matches at 9 bases. The germline gives CDR1 SEHNR, CDR2 FQNEAQ (reference sequence). The V and J ends lost 3 bases and 8 bases, in that order; junction bases with no gene match: 7. CDR3 length: 15 amino acids. CDR3 sequence: CASSFPGQGEEKLFF. In DNA, the CDR3 is TGTGCCAGCAGCTTCCCGGGACAGGGAGAGGAAAAACTGTTTTTT.

The chain has TRBV2 and TRBJ2-3, with D unclear. Per the germline V gene, CDR1 is SNHLY and CDR2 is FYNNEI. Deletions cut 3 bases from V and 3 bases from J, with 13 bases between. CDR3 length equals 15 residues. The CDR3 region is CASSEWRSKTDTQYF. The CDR3 coding sequence is TGTGCCAGCAGTGAGTGGCGGTCAAAAACAGATACGCAGTATTTT.